Listed below are T cell receptor beta chains from one sample, sequenced in a study of CD8 T cell repertoires and HIV-1 epitope variants. Repertoires were generated with immunoSEQ multiplex PCR, while TCRdb's copy carries only in-frame clones and drops some. The table lists over 5,000 clones, over 60% of them singletons. These receptors' antigens are unknown. Sequenced: cultured CD8+ T cells derived from PBMCs. These receptors all stem from a male donor with HIV. Each CDR3 is given with its conserved first and last residue. The D gene is left open where the match is weak. Size tells how often a clone was seen (once, few, many) or the class of an expanded clone, and some rows leave it out.

d_gene	abundance	v_gene	j_gene	CDR3nt	CDR3aa
TRBD1	-	TRBV2	TRBJ1-1	TGTGCCAGCAGTTCCCCCGGGACAGGGGTGATTTCCACTGAAGCTTTCTTT	CASSSPGTGVISTEAFF
-	-	TRBV7-2	TRBJ2-5	TGTGCCAGCAGTTTGCCGGAGGTCCAAGAGACCCAGTACTTC	CASSLPEVQETQYF
TRBD1	-	TRBV7-8	TRBJ2-5	TGTGCCAGCAGCTCAAGACAGGGGGCAAGGGCTACCCAGTACTTC	CASSSRQGARATQYF
TRBD1	few	TRBV2	TRBJ1-1	TGTGCCAGCAGTGAACCAGACAGGGGGGGCACTGAAGCTTTCTTT	CASSEPDRGGTEAFF
TRBD1	few	TRBV2	TRBJ1-2	TGTGCCAGCAGTGAAAGGGACAGGGCTAACTATGGCTACACCTTC	CASSERDRANYGYTF
-	-	TRBV28	TRBJ1-4	TGTGCCAGCAGCCTGCAGGGGAGAAAACTGTTTTTT	CASSLQGRKLFF
TRBD1	-	TRBV7-8	TRBJ2-7	TGTGCCAGCAGCCGACAGGGCTCAGGGAGTGAGCAGTACTTT	CASSRQGSGSEQYF
TRBD2	-	TRBV14	TRBJ2-3	TGTGCCAGCAGCCAAGAGGGCGGGCTAGCGGTTACAGATACGCAGTATTTT	CASSQEGGLAVTDTQYF
TRBD2	-	TRBV27	TRBJ2-7	TGTGCCAGCAGTCACGGGGGGGAACGCTACGAGCAGTACTTC	CASSHGGERYEQYF
-	-	TRBV5-6	TRBJ1-6	TGTGCCAGCAGCTTCCTCCAGGGCGTGAATTCACCCCTCCACTTT	CASSFLQGVNSPLHF
TRBD2	once	TRBV9	TRBJ2-7	TGTGCCAGCAGCGTAGAGGGGACTAGTAACGTCGAGCAGTACTTC	CASSVEGTSNVEQYF
TRBD2	-	TRBV13	TRBJ2-1	TGTGCCAGCAGCGAGCGGGGGGGCAATGAGCAGTTCTTC	CASSERGGNEQFF
TRBD1	large	TRBV14	TRBJ1-1	TGTGCCAGCAGCCAGTCAGGGGGGGCTTTCTTT	CASSQSGGAFF
TRBD1	-	TRBV9	TRBJ2-2	TGTGCCAGCAGCTTACCCCCAGGGGGAGAGACCGGGGAGCTGTTTTTT	CASSLPPGGETGELFF
-	few	TRBV7-9	TRBJ1-1	TGTGCCAGCAGCTTAAATGGGGGTTCCAACACTGAAGCTTTCTTT	CASSLNGGSNTEAFF
TRBD1	few	TRBV2	TRBJ2-1	TGTGCCAGCAGTGAACTGACAGGGATGGATGAGCAGTTCTTC	CASSELTGMDEQFF
-	-	TRBV27	TRBJ1-1	TGTGCCAGCAGGGAACAGAACACTGAAGCTTTCTTT	CASREQNTEAFF
-	few	TRBV29-1	TRBJ2-5	TGCAGCGTGAGGTCCCCGTACCAAGAGACCCAGTACTTC	CSVRSPYQETQYF
TRBD1	-	TRBV5-6	TRBJ2-1	TGTGCCAGCCACGACAGGGTTTACAATGAGCAGTTCTTC	CASHDRVYNEQFF
-	-	TRBV5-1	TRBJ1-1	TGCGCCAGCAGCTATTCACAGGGCACTGAAGCTTTCTTT	CASSYSQGTEAFF
-	-	TRBV5-6	TRBJ2-7	TGTGCCAGCAGCTTTACATCAGGATCCTACGAGCAGTACTTC	CASSFTSGSYEQYF
-	few	TRBV5-8	TRBJ1-2	TGTGCCAGCAGCTTGCTAAACAACTATGGCTACACCTTC	CASSLLNNYGYTF
-	-	TRBV7-2	TRBJ1-5	TGTGCCAGCAGCTTACGGCCTAATCAGCCCCAGCATTTT	CASSLRPNQPQHF
-	-	TRBV11-2	TRBJ2-7	TGTGCCAGCAGCTTACGAGCGGGCGAGCAGTACTTC	CASSLRAGEQYF
-	-	TRBV5-1	TRBJ2-7	TGCGCCAGCAGCTTTCTGACGGGACCCTCCTACGAGCAGTACTTC	CASSFLTGPSYEQYF
-	few	TRBV25-1	TRBJ2-1	TGTGCCAGCAGTGAATGGGGCGGACAGTACAATGAGCAGTTCTTC	CASSEWGGQYNEQFF
TRBD1	once	TRBV5-1	TRBJ2-7	TGCGCCAGCAGCTTGGACAGGGGGCAGGAGCAGTACTTC	CASSLDRGQEQYF
TRBD2	-	TRBV9	TRBJ2-3	TGTGCCAGCAGCGTAGGAGCGGGGGCAGATACGCAGTATTTT	CASSVGAGADTQYF
-	-	TRBV7-9	TRBJ2-3	TGTGCCAGCAGCTTAGTAGATACGCAGTATTTT	CASSLVDTQYF
-	-	TRBV19	TRBJ1-5	TGTGCCAGTAGTCAGGGGATAAGCAATCAGCCCCAGCATTTT	CASSQGISNQPQHF
-	-	TRBV5-8	TRBJ1-1	TGCGCCAGCAGCCAAGATGTTGGGCAGGGGAACACTGAAGCTTTCTTT	CASSQDVGQGNTEAFF
-	-	TRBV11-1	TRBJ2-3	TGTGCCAGCAGCTTAGTCCCTAGCCTAACTGGGGATACGCAGTATTTT	CASSLVPSLTGDTQYF
-	few	TRBV7-2	TRBJ1-1	TGTGCCAGCAGCCGCGAACAGGGTGGCACTGAAGCTTTCTTT	CASSREQGGTEAFF
TRBD2	once	TRBV6-4	TRBJ2-3	TGTGCCAGCAGTGAGGTTCCTGGGACTAGCGCCTATTTT	CASSEVPGTSAYF
-	-	TRBV6-6	TRBJ2-7	TGTGCCAGCGAGGGAAGCAGCTCCTACGAGCAGTACTTC	CASEGSSSYEQYF
TRBD2	-	TRBV5-6	TRBJ2-3	TGTGCCAGCACTTTGGGGGGGTCTGGAGATACGCAGTATTTT	CASTLGGSGDTQYF
TRBD2	-	TRBV27	TRBJ2-5	TGTGCCAGCAGTTCCGGCGGGGGGGGATATGGGACCCAGTACTTC	CASSSGGGGYGTQYF
TRBD1	-	TRBV7-9	TRBJ1-6	TGTGCCAGCAGCTCCGGACAGGGGGTCTATAATTCACCCCTCCACTTT	CASSSGQGVYNSPLHF
-	-	TRBV25-1	TRBJ2-5	TGTGCCAGCAGTGAGTCCGCAGAGTCCTACGGGACCCAGTACTTC	CASSESAESYGTQYF
-	few	TRBV29-1	TRBJ2-2	TGCAGCGTTGCGACAGGCGAGGCGGACGAGGGCGGGGAGCTGTTTTTT	CSVATGEADEGGELFF
-	-	TRBV14	TRBJ1-6	TGTGCCAGCAGCCAAGGAGTACAGAATTCACCCCTCCACTTT	CASSQGVQNSPLHF
TRBD2	-	TRBV15	TRBJ2-5	TGTGCCACCAGCAGCGGACTAGCGGGGGCCCGGGAGGAGACCCAGTACTTC	CATSSGLAGAREETQYF
-	few	TRBV27	TRBJ1-1	TGTGCCAGCAGTTTACCCGGCGGGGTCGGAGCTTTCTTT	CASSLPGGVGAFF
-	-	TRBV5-6	TRBJ2-7	TGTGCCAGCAGCTTGACGGGGGGCGCAATCTCCTACGAGCAGTACTTC	CASSLTGGAISYEQYF
TRBD1	few	TRBV7-9	TRBJ2-5	TGTGCCAGCAGCTGGGACAGGGAAGAGACCCAGTACTTC	CASSWDREETQYF
-	medium-sized	TRBV19	TRBJ2-1	TGTGCCAGCGGCCGGGGGTTAGATGAGCAGTTCTTC	CASGRGLDEQFF
-	-	TRBV7-9	TRBJ1-1	TGTGCCAGCAGCTTCGACATTTCGAACACTGAAGCTTTCTTT	CASSFDISNTEAFF
-	-	TRBV23-1	TRBJ1-2	TGCGCCAGCAGTCAATTTAGGAGCGATAGGAGTACAGCTAACTATGGCTACACCTTC	CASSQFRSDRSTANYGYTF
-	-	TRBV7-6	TRBJ2-1	TGTGCCAGCAGCACCGAACCTAGCCAGGGGAGCTCCTACAATGAGCAGTTCTTC	CASSTEPSQGSSYNEQFF
-	-	TRBV28	TRBJ1-2	TGTGCCAGCAGTTTATTCGCCCTTAGCCCACAGTCTCCTAACTATGGCTACACCTTC	CASSLFALSPQSPNYGYTF